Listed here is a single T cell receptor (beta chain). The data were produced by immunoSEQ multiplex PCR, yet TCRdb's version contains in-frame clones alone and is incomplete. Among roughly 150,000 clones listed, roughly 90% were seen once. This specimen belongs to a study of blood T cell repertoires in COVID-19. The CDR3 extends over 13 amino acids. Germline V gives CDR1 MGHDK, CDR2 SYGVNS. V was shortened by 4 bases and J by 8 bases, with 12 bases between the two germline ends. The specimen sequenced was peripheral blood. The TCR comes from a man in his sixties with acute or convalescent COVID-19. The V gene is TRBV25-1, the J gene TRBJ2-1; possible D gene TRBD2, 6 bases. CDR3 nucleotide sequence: TGTGCCAGCAGTGTGGGGGGAGGAGATGAGCAGTTCTTC. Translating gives CASSVGGGDEQFF.